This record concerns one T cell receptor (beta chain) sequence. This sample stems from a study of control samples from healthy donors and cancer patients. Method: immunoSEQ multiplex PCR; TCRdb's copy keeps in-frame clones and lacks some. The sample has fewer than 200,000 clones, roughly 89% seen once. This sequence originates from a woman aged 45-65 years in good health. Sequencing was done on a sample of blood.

CDR3: CASSPYEGGYNEQFF. In nucleotides, the CDR3 is TGTGCCAGCTCACCTTACGAGGGGGGATACAATGAGCAGTTCTTC. This chain links TRBV18 with TRBJ2-1; D possibly matches TRBD1 or TRBD2 (6 bases each). The germline gives CDR1 KGHSH, CDR2 LQKENI. The CDR3 runs 15 residues. V shed 3 bases and J shed 4 bases, with 13 bases lying between them.